This T cell receptor (beta chain) was obtained from a study of chemoradiotherapy in HPV16-positive cancers. This clone was observed a handful of times. This CDR3 has 12 residues. V was cut by 3 bases and J by 8 bases, with 9 bases left in between. CDR1 is MNHEY and CDR2 is SMNVEV in the germline V gene (reference sequence). Using immunoSEQ multiplex PCR, the repertoire was profiled, and TCRdb retains in-frame clones only, with some absent. The sample carries around 8,000 clones, over 65% recorded once. The source is a human donor with HPV-associated anogenital cancer. The rearrangement links TRBV27 to TRBJ2-3; D is possibly TRBD1 (6 bases). Collection of the sample occurred from a patient who underwent chemoradiotherapy. The CDR3 DNA reads TGTGCCAGCAGTTTTCAAGGGGGTACGCAGTATTTT. This gives the protein CASSFQGGTQYF.